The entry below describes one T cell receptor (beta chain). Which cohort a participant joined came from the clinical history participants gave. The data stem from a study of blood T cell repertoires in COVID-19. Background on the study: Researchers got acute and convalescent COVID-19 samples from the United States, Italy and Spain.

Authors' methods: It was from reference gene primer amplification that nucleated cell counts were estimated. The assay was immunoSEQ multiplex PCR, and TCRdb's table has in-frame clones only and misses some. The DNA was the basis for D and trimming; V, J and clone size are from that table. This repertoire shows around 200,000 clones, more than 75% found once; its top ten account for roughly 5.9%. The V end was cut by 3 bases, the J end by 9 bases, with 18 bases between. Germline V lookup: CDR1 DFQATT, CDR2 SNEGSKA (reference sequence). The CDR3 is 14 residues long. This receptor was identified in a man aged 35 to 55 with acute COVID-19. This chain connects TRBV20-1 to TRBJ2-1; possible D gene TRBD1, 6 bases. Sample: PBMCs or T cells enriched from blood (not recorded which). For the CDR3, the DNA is TGCAGTGCTAGTCGAGGGGACATACTCAGTGAGCAGTTCTTC. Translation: CSASRGDILSEQFF.